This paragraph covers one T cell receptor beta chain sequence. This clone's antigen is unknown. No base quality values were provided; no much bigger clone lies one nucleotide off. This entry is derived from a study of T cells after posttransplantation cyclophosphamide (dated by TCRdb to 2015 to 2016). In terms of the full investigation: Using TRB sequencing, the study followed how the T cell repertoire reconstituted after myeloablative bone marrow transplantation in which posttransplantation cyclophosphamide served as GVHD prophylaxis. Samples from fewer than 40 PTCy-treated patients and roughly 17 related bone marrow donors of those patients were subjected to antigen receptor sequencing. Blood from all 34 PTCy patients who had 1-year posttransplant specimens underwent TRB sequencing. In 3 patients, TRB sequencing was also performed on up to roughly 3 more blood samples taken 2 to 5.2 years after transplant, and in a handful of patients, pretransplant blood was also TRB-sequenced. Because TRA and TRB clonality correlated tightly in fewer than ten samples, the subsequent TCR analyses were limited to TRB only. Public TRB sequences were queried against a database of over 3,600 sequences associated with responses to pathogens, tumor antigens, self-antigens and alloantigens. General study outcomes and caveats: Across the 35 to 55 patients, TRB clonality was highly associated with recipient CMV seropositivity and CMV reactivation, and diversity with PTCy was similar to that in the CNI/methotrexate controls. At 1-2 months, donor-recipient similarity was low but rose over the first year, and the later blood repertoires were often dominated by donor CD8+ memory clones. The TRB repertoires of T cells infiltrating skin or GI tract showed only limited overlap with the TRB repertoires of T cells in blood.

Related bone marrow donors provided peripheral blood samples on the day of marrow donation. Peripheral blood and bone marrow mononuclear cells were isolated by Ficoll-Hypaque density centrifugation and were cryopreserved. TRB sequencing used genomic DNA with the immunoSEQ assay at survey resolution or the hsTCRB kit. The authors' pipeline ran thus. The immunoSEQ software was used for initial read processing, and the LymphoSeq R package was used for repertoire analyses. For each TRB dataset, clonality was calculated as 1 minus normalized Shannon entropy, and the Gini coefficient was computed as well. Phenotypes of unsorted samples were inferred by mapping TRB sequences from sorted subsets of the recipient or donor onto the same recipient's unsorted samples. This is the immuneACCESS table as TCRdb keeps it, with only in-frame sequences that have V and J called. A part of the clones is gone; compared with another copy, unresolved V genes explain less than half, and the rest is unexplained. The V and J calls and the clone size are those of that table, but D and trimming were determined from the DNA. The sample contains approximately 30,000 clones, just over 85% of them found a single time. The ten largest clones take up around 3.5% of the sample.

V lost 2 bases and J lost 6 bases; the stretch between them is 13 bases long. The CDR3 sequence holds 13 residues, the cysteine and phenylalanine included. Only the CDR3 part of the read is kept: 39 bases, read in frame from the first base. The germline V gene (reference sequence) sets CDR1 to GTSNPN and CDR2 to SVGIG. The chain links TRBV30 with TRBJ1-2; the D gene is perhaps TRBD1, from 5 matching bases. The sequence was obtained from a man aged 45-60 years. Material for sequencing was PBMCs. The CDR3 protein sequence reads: CAWSPGGSNGYTF. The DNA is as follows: TGTGCCTGGAGTCCTGGGGGGTCGAATGGCTACACCTTC.